Detailed here is one T cell receptor beta chain. Antigen unknown. The PCR made use of 60 Vbeta and 13 Jbeta primers. Using immunoSEQ multiplex PCR, the repertoire was profiled, and TCRdb retains in-frame clones only, with some absent. The repertoire holds under 90,000 clones, 77% seen once, with around 3.1% in the top ten. This entry comes from a study of cytomegalovirus exposure and HLA in healthy donors. Study results and limitations: According to an earlier analysis, most TCR beta V segments yielded productive rearrangements about 87% or about 30% of the time. TCR sequences were mostly rare, though some public TCRs occurred in many donors.

This CDR3 has 16 amino acids. Trimming shortened V by 0 bases and J by 3 bases, and 14 bases separated the two germline ends. Germline V gene lookup returns CDR1 KGHSH and CDR2 LQKENI. The sequencing input was PBMCs. The J gene is TRBJ1-2, the V gene TRBV18; D gene uncertain. The clonotype originates from a man aged 50 or older in good health and CMV-seropositive. CDR3 sequence (DNA): TGTGCCAGCTCACCACCGAGGGCTAAAAGGGACTATGGCTACACCTTC. This sequence encodes CASSPPRAKRDYGYTF.